This entry features one T cell receptor (beta chain) sequence. The antigen is unknown. This sample is part of a study of multiple sclerosis patients with progressive multifocal leukoencephalopathy. Study outcomes and limitations: Most PML patients had lower entropy, suggesting less diverse TRB repertoires.

Time point here: time of PML onset. Germline-derived CDR1 and CDR2 are SGHNT and YYREEE (reference sequence). The CDR3 extends over 16 amino acids. Trimming at V came to 4 bases and at J to 2 bases, leaving 10 bases not matched to a gene. Every PCR reaction included synthetic inline CDR3 controls for all V-J pairings. The repertoire was sequenced with immunoSEQ multiplex PCR; TCRdb's copy has only in-frame clones and lacks some. The sample lists about 31,000 clones, approximately 89% occurring once. The source of this sequence is a woman in her 30s with progressive multifocal leukoencephalopathy. This sample comprised PBMCs, obtained from a patient treated with natalizumab. The chain has TRBV5-4 and TRBJ2-7; 9 bases are a match to TRBD1. Written as DNA, the CDR3 is TGTGCCAGCAGCCAGACCGGGACAGGGACCACCTACGAGCAGTACTTC. It translates to CASSQTGTGTTYEQYF.